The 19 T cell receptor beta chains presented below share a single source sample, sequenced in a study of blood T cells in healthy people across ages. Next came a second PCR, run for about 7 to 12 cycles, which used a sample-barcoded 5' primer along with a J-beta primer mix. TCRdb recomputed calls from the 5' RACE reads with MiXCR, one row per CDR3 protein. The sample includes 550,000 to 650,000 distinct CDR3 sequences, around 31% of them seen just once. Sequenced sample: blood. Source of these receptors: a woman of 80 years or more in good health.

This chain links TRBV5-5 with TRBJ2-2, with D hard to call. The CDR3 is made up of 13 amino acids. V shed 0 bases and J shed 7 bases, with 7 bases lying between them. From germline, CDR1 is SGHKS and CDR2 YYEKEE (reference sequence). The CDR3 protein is CASSLGQVGELFF. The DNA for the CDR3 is TGTGCCAGCAGCTTGGGGCAGGTCGGGGAGCTGTTTTTT. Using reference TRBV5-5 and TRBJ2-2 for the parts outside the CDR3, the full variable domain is DAGVTQSPTHLIKTRGQQVTLRCSPISGHKSVSWYQQVLGQGPQFIFQYYEKEERGRGNFPDRFSARQFPNYSSELNVNALLLGDSALYLCASSLGQVGELFFGEGSRLTVL.

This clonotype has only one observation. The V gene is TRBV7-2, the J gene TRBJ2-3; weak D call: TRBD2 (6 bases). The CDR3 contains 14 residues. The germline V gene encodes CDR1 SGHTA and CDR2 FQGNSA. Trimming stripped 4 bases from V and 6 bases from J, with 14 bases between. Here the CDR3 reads CASSSRAGFDTQYF. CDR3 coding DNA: TGTGCCAGCAGCTCTCGCGCGGGGTTCGATACGCAGTATTTT.

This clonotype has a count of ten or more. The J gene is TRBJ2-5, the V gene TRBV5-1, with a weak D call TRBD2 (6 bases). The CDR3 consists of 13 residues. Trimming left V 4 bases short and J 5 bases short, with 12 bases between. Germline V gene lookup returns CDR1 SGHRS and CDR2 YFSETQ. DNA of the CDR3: TGCGCCAGCAGCCGGGGGACTTTGGAGACCCAGTACTTC. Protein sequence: CASSRGTLETQYF.

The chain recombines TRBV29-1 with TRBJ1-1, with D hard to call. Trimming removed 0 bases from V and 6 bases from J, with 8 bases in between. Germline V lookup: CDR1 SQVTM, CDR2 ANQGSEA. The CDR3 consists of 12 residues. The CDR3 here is CSVEERPAEAFF. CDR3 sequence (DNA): TGCAGCGTTGAAGAACGCCCTGCTGAAGCTTTCTTT.

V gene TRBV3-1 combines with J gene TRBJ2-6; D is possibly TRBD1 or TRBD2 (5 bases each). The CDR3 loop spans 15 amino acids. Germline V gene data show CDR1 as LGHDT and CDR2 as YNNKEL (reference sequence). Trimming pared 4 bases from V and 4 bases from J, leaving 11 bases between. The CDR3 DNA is TGTGCCAGCAGCCTCCGGGACGGCGGGGCCAACGTCCTGACTTTC. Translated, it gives CASSLRDGGANVLTF.

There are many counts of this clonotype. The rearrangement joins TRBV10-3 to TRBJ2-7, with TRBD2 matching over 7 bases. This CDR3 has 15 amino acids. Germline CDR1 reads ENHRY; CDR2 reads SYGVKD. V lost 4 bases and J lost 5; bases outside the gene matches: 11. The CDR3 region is CAISGGSGASHEQYF. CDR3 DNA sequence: TGTGCCATCAGTGGGGGGAGCGGGGCGAGCCACGAGCAGTACTTC.

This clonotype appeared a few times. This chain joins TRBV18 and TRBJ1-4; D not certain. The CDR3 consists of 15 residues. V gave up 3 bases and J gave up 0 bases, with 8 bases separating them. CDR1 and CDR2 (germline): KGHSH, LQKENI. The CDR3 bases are TGTGCCAGCTCACCTATAGCGGCAACTAATGAAAAACTGTTTTTT. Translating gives CASSPIAATNEKLFF.

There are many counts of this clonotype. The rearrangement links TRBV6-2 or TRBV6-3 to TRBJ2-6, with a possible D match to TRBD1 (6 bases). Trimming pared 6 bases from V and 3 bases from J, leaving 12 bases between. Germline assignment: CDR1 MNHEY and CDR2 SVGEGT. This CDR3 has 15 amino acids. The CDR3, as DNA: TGTGCCAGCAGCCCCGGACAGCGTGGGGCCAACGTCCTGACTTTC. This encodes CASSPGQRGANVLTF.

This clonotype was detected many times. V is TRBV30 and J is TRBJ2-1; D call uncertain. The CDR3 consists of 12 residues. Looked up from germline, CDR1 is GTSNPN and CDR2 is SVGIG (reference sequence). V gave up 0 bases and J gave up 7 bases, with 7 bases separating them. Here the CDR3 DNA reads TGTGCCTGGAGTGTATTGGGTAATGAGCAGTTCTTC. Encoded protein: CAWSVLGNEQFF.

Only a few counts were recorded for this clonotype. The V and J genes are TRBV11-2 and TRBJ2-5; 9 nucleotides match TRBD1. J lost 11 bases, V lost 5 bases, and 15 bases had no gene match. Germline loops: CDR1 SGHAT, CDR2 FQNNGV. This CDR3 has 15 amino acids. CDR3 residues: CASSPRDRVRKEQYF. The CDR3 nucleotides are TGTGCCAGCAGCCCTCGGGACAGGGTTAGGAAGGAGCAGTACTTC.

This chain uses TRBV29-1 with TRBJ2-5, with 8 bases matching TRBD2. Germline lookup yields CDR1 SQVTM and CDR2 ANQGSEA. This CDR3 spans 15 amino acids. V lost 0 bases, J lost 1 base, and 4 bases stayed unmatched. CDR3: CSVEDSRGGQETQYF. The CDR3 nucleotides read TGCAGCGTTGAAGACTCCCGGGGGGGCCAAGAGACCCAGTACTTC.

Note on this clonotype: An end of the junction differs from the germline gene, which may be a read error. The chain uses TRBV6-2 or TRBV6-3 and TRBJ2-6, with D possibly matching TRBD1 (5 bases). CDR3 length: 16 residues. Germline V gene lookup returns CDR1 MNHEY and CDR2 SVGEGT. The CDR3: CASTKTASSGANVRTF. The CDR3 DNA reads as TGTGCCAGCACCAAGACAGCCAGCTCTGGGGCCAACGTCCGGACTTTC.

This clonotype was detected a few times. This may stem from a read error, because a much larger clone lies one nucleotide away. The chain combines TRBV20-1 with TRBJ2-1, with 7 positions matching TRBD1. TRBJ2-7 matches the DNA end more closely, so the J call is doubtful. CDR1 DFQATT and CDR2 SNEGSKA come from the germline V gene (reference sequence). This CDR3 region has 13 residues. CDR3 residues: CSAGGFRNNEQYF. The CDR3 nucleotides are TGCAGTGCAGGGGGCTTCAGGAACAATGAGCAGTACTTC.

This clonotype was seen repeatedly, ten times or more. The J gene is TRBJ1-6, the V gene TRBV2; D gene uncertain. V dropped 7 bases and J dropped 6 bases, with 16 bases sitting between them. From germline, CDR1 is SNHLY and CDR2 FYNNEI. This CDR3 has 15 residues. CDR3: CASTLAAVVNSPLHF. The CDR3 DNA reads TGTGCCAGCACCCTAGCGGCAGTGGTTAATTCACCCCTCCACTTT.

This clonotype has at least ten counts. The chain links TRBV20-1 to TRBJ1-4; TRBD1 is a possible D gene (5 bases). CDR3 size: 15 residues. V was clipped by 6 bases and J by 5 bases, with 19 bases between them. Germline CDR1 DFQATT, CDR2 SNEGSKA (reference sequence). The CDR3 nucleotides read TGCAGTGCACCCGATCTACAGGTTCTAAATGAAAAACTGTTTTTT. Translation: CSAPDLQVLNEKLFF.

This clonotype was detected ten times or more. CDR3 in amino acids: CASRPTGLFYNEQFF. The DNA of the CDR3 is TGTGCCAGCAGACCGACAGGGTTATTCTACAATGAGCAGTTCTTC. This sequence joins TRBV5-5 and TRBJ2-1, with 7 bases aligning to TRBD1. The ends lost 5 bases at V and 3 bases at J; junction bases unmatched: 8. This CDR3 is 15 amino acids long. The germline gives CDR1 SGHKS, CDR2 YYEKEE (reference sequence).

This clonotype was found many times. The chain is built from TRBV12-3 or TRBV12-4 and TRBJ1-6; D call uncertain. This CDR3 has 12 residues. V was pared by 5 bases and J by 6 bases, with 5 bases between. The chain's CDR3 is CASSQINSPLHF. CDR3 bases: TGTGCCAGCAGTCAGATTAATTCACCCCTCCACTTT.

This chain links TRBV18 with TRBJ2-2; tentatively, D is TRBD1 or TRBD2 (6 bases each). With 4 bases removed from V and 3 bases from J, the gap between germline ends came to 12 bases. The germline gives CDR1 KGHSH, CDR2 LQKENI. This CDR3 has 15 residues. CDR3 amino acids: CASSQSGAYTGELFF. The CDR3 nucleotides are TGTGCCAGCTCACAATCGGGGGCCTACACCGGGGAGCTGTTTTTT.

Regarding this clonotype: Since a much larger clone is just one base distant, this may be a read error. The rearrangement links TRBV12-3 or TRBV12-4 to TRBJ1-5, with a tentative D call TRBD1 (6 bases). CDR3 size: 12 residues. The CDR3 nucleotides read TGTGCCAGCAGTAAACTCGGACAGCCCCGGCATTTT. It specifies CASSKLGQPRHF.